This T cell receptor (beta chain) emerged from a study of T cells in localized non-small cell lung cancer. Whole-study findings and limits: Only one tumor region went through sequencing, so heterogeneity may still be there.

From germline, CDR1 is SGHTS and CDR2 YDEGEE. J was trimmed by 5 bases and V by 4 bases; bases with no gene match: 8. The CDR3 sequence is 14 residues long. The method was immunoSEQ multiplex PCR; TCRdb's version includes in-frame clones alone and lacks a portion of them. The sample has about 24,000 clones; less than 90% are singletons. Worth noting for this clone: Its target is not known.

The source is a male donor at least 60 years old with stage I squamous cell lung carcinoma. The chain employs TRBV5-8 and TRBJ2-7, with 8 bases matching TRBD1. Sequencing used peripheral blood, obtained before any cancer treatment. Written as DNA, the CDR3 is TGTGCCAGCAGCGATTACAGGGGGGTGCACGAGCAGTACTTC. Translated: CASSDYRGVHEQYF.